Shown below are 15 T cell receptor beta chains from a single sample sequenced in a study of cytomegalovirus exposure and HLA in healthy donors. PCR involved 60 Vbeta and 13 Jbeta primers. Data came from immunoSEQ multiplex PCR; TCRdb stores just in-frame clones and leaves some out. Its clone listing holds 95,000 to 150,000 clones. Sequencing input: PBMCs. These receptor sequences come from a man in his forties in good health and CMV-seronegative.

The V and J genes are TRBV11-2 and TRBJ2-6; no clear D. The CDR3 runs 16 residues. Germline V gene lookup returns CDR1 SGHAT and CDR2 FQNNGV. V shed 1 base and J shed 2 bases, with 9 bases lying between them. CDR3 DNA sequence: TGTGCCAGCAGCTTAGTAGGAGCTACTGGGGCCAACGTCCTGACTTTC. It yields the protein CASSLVGATGANVLTF.

V usage is TRBV30 and J usage is TRBJ2-2; weak D call: TRBD2 (6 bases). V lost 3 bases and J lost 5, with 16 bases in between. The CDR3 loop spans 15 amino acids. CDR1 and CDR2 (germline): GTSNPN, SVGIG (reference sequence). DNA of the CDR3: TGTGCCTGGAGGTCTGCCGGGAGTGTAACCGGGGAGCTGTTTTTT. Amino acids: CAWRSAGSVTGELFF.

CDR3 protein: CASSQVGRVRYEQYF. The CDR3 DNA follows: TGCGCCAGCAGCCAAGTGGGCAGGGTCCGCTACGAGCAGTACTTC. V and J are TRBV4-1 and TRBJ2-7; TRBD1 might be the D (5 bases). The length of the CDR3 is 15 residues. Germline assignment: CDR1 MGHRA and CDR2 YSYEKL. Trimming took 1 base from V and 3 from J, leaving 13 bases between them.

CDR3 loop: CASSLRPGVVYEQYF. CDR3 nucleotide sequence: TGTGCCAGCAGCTTGCGACCGGGAGTAGTCTACGAGCAGTACTTC. The chain links TRBV5-8 to TRBJ2-7; possibly TRBD2 for D (6 bases). CDR1 and CDR2 (germline): SGHTS, YDEGEE. Between the trimmed V and J ends, which lost 1 base and 3 bases, there was a span of 14 bases. The CDR3 totals 15 residues.

The chain carries TRBV27 and TRBJ1-2; D remains unclear. V was trimmed by 4 bases and J by 1 base, leaving 7 bases between them. This CDR3 comprises 13 residues. Germline values: CDR1 MNHEY, CDR2 SMNVEV (reference sequence). The CDR3 protein is CASSSFNNYGYTF. The CDR3 DNA follows: TGTGCCAGCAGTTCTTTTAATAACTATGGCTACACCTTC.

This chain uses TRBV7-8 with TRBJ2-7; 14 bases are shared with TRBD2. Germline V gives CDR1 SGHVS, CDR2 FQNEAQ. The CDR3 covers 16 residues. The trim removed 5 bases at V and 6 bases at J, leaving 9 bases unmatched. The CDR3 DNA follows: TGTGCCAGCAGCCCCGGGACTAGCGGGAGTTTGGGCGAGCAGTACTTC. Translating gives CASSPGTSGSLGEQYF.

The genes are TRBV6-4 and TRBJ2-1, with 10 bases matching TRBD1. This CDR3 is built from 15 residues. Trimming cost V 2 bases and J 3 bases; bases outside gene matches: 1. Germline CDR1 is MRHNA and CDR2 is SNTAGT. The CDR3: CASSDRTGGYNEQFF. CDR3 bases: TGTGCCAGCAGTGACCGGACAGGGGGCTACAATGAGCAGTTCTTC.

This chain links TRBV9 with TRBJ1-1; no firm D call. The CDR3 is 13 amino acids. Germline V gene data show CDR1 as SGDLS and CDR2 as YYNGEE. Trimming cost V 2 bases and J 1 base, with 6 bases left between them. CDR3: CASSVYRNTEAFF. The CDR3 region has the DNA TGTGCCAGCAGCGTGTACAGGAACACTGAAGCTTTCTTT.

The CDR3 protein is CASSEREGYEQFF. The CDR3, as DNA: TGTGCCTCAAGCGAGCGGGAAGGGTATGAGCAGTTCTTC. This chain joins TRBV5-8 and TRBJ2-1; 7 bases are a match to TRBD2. J lost 8 bases, V lost 10 bases, and 12 bases had no gene match. The germline gives CDR1 SGHTS, CDR2 YDEGEE. The CDR3 spans 13 residues.

V and J are TRBV5-1 and TRBJ1-2; D not resolved. Germline V CDR1 and CDR2: SGHRS, YFSETQ. The CDR3 length is 16 residues. Trimming removed 3 bases from V and 7 bases from J, with 22 bases in between. For the CDR3, the DNA is TGCGCCAGCAGCTCGGCTACCTTTTCTGGCCGAGGTGGCTACACCTTC. This encodes CASSSATFSGRGGYTF.

The chain links TRBV28 to TRBJ1-3; D uncertain. There are 18 residues in the CDR3. V shed 5 bases and J shed 0 bases, with 20 bases lying between them. Per the germline V gene, CDR1 is MDHEN and CDR2 is SYDVKM. CDR3 loop: CASSKNLRIAVSGNTIYF. The CDR3 DNA sequence: TGTGCCAGCAGTAAGAACCTCAGGATCGCCGTCTCTGGAAACACCATATATTTT.

V usage is TRBV19 and J usage is TRBJ1-5; possible D gene TRBD1, 6 bases. This CDR3 comprises 15 residues. Germline CDR1 is LNHDA and CDR2 is SQIVND (reference sequence). V was clipped by 0 bases and J by 5 bases, with 11 bases between them. As DNA, the CDR3 is TGTGCCAGTAGTATAGAGGACAGTTGGGATCAGCCCCAGCATTTT. As protein: CASSIEDSWDQPQHF.

The chain recombines TRBV6-6 with TRBJ2-2; D call uncertain. Germline V CDR1 and CDR2: MNHNY, SVGAGI (reference sequence). The CDR3 extends over 12 amino acids. The V and J ends lost 7 bases and 8 bases respectively, with 11 bases between them. CDR3 bases: TGTGCCAGCACCCAACTTAGTGGGGAGCTGTTTTTT. Translation: CASTQLSGELFF.

The chain combines TRBV7-2 with TRBJ1-1, with D hard to call. The CDR3 consists of 11 residues. The germline V and J ends were trimmed by 5 bases and 7 bases, with 8 bases remaining between them. From germline, CDR1 is SGHTA and CDR2 FQGNSA. CDR3 protein: CASSPAGEAFF. CDR3 bases: TGTGCCAGCAGCCCCGCAGGTGAAGCTTTCTTT.

V is TRBV6-1 and J is TRBJ2-3; D might be TRBD2 (6 bases). V was pared by 6 bases and J by 2 bases, with 15 bases between. The CDR3 has 15 amino acids. Germline lookup yields CDR1 MNHNS and CDR2 SASEGT. CDR3 nucleotides: TGTGCCAGCAGGGGACTTACACTAGTCACAGATACGCAGTATTTT. Its protein is CASRGLTLVTDTQYF.